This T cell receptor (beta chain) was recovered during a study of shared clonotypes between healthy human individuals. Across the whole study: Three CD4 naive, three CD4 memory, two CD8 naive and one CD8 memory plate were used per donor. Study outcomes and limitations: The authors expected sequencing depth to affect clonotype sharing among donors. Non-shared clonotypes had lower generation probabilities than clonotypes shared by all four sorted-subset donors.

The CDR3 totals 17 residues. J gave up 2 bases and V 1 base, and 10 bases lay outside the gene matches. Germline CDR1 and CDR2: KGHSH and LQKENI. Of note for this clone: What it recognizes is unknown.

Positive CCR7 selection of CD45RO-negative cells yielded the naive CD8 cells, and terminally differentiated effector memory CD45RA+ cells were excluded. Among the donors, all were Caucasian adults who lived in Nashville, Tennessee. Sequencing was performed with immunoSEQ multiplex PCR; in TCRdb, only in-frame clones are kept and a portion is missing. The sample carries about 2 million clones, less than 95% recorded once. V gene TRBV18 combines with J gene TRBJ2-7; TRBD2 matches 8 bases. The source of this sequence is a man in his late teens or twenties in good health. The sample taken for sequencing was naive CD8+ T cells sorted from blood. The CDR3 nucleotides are TGTGCCAGCTCACCACTAGCGGGGCGGGAGAGCCCCTACGAGCAGTACTTC. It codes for CASSPLAGRESPYEQYF.